Below are 29 T cell receptor beta chains sequenced from a single sample in a study of cytomegalovirus exposure and HLA in healthy donors. Amplification used 60 Vbeta primers and 13 Jbeta primers. Sequenced by immunoSEQ multiplex PCR; TCRdb stores in-frame clones only, minus some. Here the sample spans around 130,000 clones, approximately 80% being singletons. Material for sequencing was PBMCs. All receptors come from a boy aged 2-9 years in good health and CMV-seronegative.

The V and J genes are TRBV5-1 and TRBJ1-2, with TRBD1 matching 10 bases. CDR3 length equals 15 residues. CDR1 is SGHRS and CDR2 is YFSETQ in the germline V gene. Trimming at V came to 2 bases and at J to 6 bases, leaving 7 bases not matched to a gene. This CDR3 reads CASSFGPGQGNGYTF. CDR3 sequence (DNA): TGCGCCAGCAGCTTCGGACCGGGACAGGGGAATGGCTACACCTTC.

The chain employs TRBV6-5 and TRBJ2-7, with D unclear. Germline CDR1 MNHEY, CDR2 SVGAGI. Between the trimmed V and J ends, which lost 4 bases and 1 base, there was a span of 17 bases. The CDR3 sequence is 16 residues long. CDR3 amino acids: CASSSTSGTVSYEQYF. CDR3 coding DNA: TGTGCCAGCAGTTCCACCTCCGGAACAGTTTCCTACGAGCAGTACTTC.

This chain uses TRBV6-6 with TRBJ1-2; TRBD1 matches 7 bases. Germline lookup yields CDR1 MNHNY and CDR2 SVGAGI (reference sequence). CDR3 length equals 14 residues. The ends lost 2 bases at V and 8 bases at J; junction bases unmatched: 8. The CDR3 loop is CASSYPPLTGGYTF. Written as DNA, the CDR3 is TGTGCCAGCAGTTACCCCCCGTTGACAGGGGGCTACACCTTC.

The V gene is TRBV13, the J gene TRBJ2-7; D gene uncertain. Trimming shortened V by 2 bases and J by 6 bases, and 5 bases separated the two germline ends. CDR1 is PRHDT, CDR2 FYEKMQ, per germline (reference sequence). This CDR3 is built from 11 residues. DNA for the CDR3: TGTGCCAGCAGCTTAAGAGGCGAGCAGTACGTC. It yields the protein CASSLRGEQYV.

The V gene is TRBV19, the J gene TRBJ1-6, with a weak D call TRBD1 (5 bases). The V gene lost 11 bases and the J gene lost 7 bases, with 12 bases spanning the gap. This CDR3 has 12 amino acids. CDR1 and CDR2 (germline): LNHDA, SQIVND (reference sequence). CDR3 DNA: TGTGCCGCGGGACGGGAGAATTCACCCCTCCACTTT. The encoded protein is CAAGRENSPLHF.

This chain links TRBV30 with TRBJ2-2; TRBD2 matches 8 bases. V lost 3 bases, J lost 5 bases, and 5 bases stayed unmatched. This CDR3 region has 14 residues. Germline assignment: CDR1 GTSNPN and CDR2 SVGIG (reference sequence). CDR3 in DNA: TGTGCCTGGAGCAGGACTAGCTTAACCGGGGAGCTGTTTTTT. This sequence encodes CAWSRTSLTGELFF.

This chain uses TRBV4-2 with TRBJ1-4; 11 positions match TRBD1. Trimming cost V 1 base and J 6 bases; bases outside gene matches: 4. Germline V gives CDR1 LGHNA, CDR2 YNFKEQ. The CDR3 spans 16 residues. In DNA form, the CDR3 reads TGTGCCAGCAGCCAAGCAATGGGACAGGGGGATGAAAAACTGTTTTTT. Its translation: CASSQAMGQGDEKLFF.

The sample holds a few counts of this clone. V usage is TRBV6-4 and J usage is TRBJ1-6; TRBD1 might be the D (5 bases). CDR1 is MRHNA, CDR2 SNTAGT, per germline. V shed 4 bases and J shed 6 bases, with 16 bases lying between them. The CDR3 has 16 residues. The CDR3 nucleotides read TGTGCCAGCAGTGGCCTTCGGGGGGACCCTAATTCACCCCTCCACTTT. Its translation is CASSGLRGDPNSPLHF.

This chain uses TRBV6-5 with TRBJ2-5; maybe TRBD2 (5 bases). In germline, CDR1 is MNHEY, CDR2 SVGAGI. CDR3 length: 15 residues. Trimming took 0 bases from V and 2 from J, leaving 10 bases between them. The CDR3 DNA is TGTGCCAGCAGTTACTCGGGAAGACTACAAGAGACCCAGTACTTC. This gives the protein CASSYSGRLQETQYF.

The V and J genes are TRBV5-1 and TRBJ2-5; 8 bases fit TRBD2. This CDR3 spans 15 amino acids. Trimming removed 4 bases from V and 2 bases from J; junction bases left unmatched: 7. Looked up from germline, CDR1 is SGHRS and CDR2 is YFSETQ. In DNA, the CDR3 is TGCGCCAGCAGCCCCCGGGGGGGATCTCAAGAGACCCAGTACTTC. Its translation is CASSPRGGSQETQYF.

V gene TRBV7-3 combines with J gene TRBJ2-1; 10 bases agree with TRBD1. V dropped 5 bases and J dropped 8; count of bases not matched to a gene: 12. CDR1 SGHTA and CDR2 FQGTGA come from the germline V gene. The CDR3 spans 16 residues. Here the CDR3 reads CASSPLGTGEGHEQFF. The CDR3 nucleotides read TGTGCCAGCAGCCCCTTAGGGACAGGGGAAGGTCATGAGCAGTTCTTC.

V is TRBV4-3 and J is TRBJ1-2; D is unresolved. The CDR3 consists of 14 residues. Looked up from germline, CDR1 is LGHNA and CDR2 is YSLEER. V was shortened by 3 bases and J by 8 bases, with 16 bases between the two germline ends. DNA for the CDR3: TGCGCCAGCAGCCAGACCGGCGGCGTTGGAGGCTACACCTTC. This sequence encodes CASSQTGGVGGYTF.

V gene TRBV6-5 combines with J gene TRBJ2-3; 7 bases are shared with TRBD2. The trim removed 2 bases at V and 4 bases at J, leaving 0 bases unmatched. Germline loops: CDR1 MNHEY, CDR2 SVGAGI. This CDR3 has 13 amino acids. The CDR3: CASSYGGADTQYF. Written as DNA, the CDR3 is TGTGCCAGCAGTTACGGGGGGGCAGATACGCAGTATTTT.

The V call is TRBV11-2, the J call TRBJ2-1; the D gene is possibly TRBD2 (5 bases). Germline V lookup: CDR1 SGHAT, CDR2 FQNNGV. The CDR3 has 13 amino acids. With 1 base removed from V and 9 bases from J, the gap between germline ends came to 10 bases. In DNA form, the CDR3 reads TGTGCCAGCAGCTTAGGCGGTGCGGGTGAGCAGTTCTTC. Its protein product is CASSLGGAGEQFF. Supplemented by reference TRBV11-2 and TRBJ2-1, the full variable domain reads EAGVAQSPRYKIIEKRQSVAFWCNPISGHATLYWYQQILGQGPKLLIQFQNNGVVDDSQLPKDRFSAERLKGVDSTLKIQPAKLEDSAVYLCASSLGGAGEQFFGPGTRLTVL.

The V and J genes are TRBV6-5 and TRBJ1-1, with D tentatively TRBD1 (5 bases). The V and J ends lost 5 bases and 1 base respectively, with 14 bases between them. CDR1 and CDR2 (germline): MNHEY, SVGAGI. This CDR3 spans 15 amino acids. The CDR3 DNA is TGTGCCAGCAGTCCTCCATGGACACAGAACACTGAAGCTTTCTTT. It codes for CASSPPWTQNTEAFF.

V usage is TRBV18 and J usage is TRBJ1-1, with unresolved D. The CDR3 contains 14 residues. V was shortened by 4 bases and J by 4 bases, with 13 bases between the two germline ends. The germline V gene has CDR1 KGHSH and CDR2 LQKENI. CDR3 residues: CASSLGSGSTEAFF. The CDR3 nucleotides are TGTGCCAGCTCACTTGGGTCTGGGAGCACTGAAGCTTTCTTT. The full variable domain, with the rest looked up from reference TRBV18 and TRBJ1-1, is NAGVMQNPRHLVRRRGQEARLRCSPMKGHSHVYWYRQLPEEGLKFMVYLQKENIIDESGMPKERFSAEFPKEGPSILRIQQVVRGDSAAYFCASSLGSGSTEAFFGQGTRLTVV.

The V and J genes are TRBV18 and TRBJ1-2; unclear D gene. CDR3 size: 15 residues. The germline gives CDR1 KGHSH, CDR2 LQKENI. Trimming removed 1 base from V and 3 bases from J, with 12 bases in between. CDR3 sequence: CASSPQLAGDYGYTF. The DNA for the CDR3 is TGTGCCAGCTCACCACAACTAGCCGGGGACTATGGCTACACCTTC.

This clone appeared once. V gene TRBV4-2 combines with J gene TRBJ2-3; no clear D gene. V lost 1 base to trimming and J lost 4 bases, with 9 bases between them. This CDR3 is 14 amino acids long. Germline values: CDR1 LGHNA, CDR2 YNFKEQ. DNA for the CDR3: TGTGCCAGCAGCCAAGGAAGCGAAGCAGATACGCAGTATTTT. Its translation: CASSQGSEADTQYF.

This chain joins TRBV5-1 and TRBJ1-4; TRBD1 agrees at 9 bases. CDR3 size: 15 residues. V was clipped by 4 bases and J by 4 bases; unmatched bases: 5. Germline assignment: CDR1 SGHRS and CDR2 YFSETQ. The CDR3 sequence: CASSLDRGVNEKLFF. The CDR3, as DNA: TGCGCCAGCAGCCTTGACAGGGGGGTTAATGAAAAACTGTTTTTT.

This chain links TRBV23-1 with TRBJ2-7; D is uncertain. TRBV23-1 is known as an ORF, though its function is uncertain. CDR3 length: 14 residues. The V end lost 0 bases, the J end lost 4 bases, and 10 bases lay between the germline ends. This CDR3 is CASSQSGWRYEQYV. DNA of the CDR3: TGCGCCAGCAGTCAATCCGGCTGGCGGTACGAGCAGTACGTC.

This clone occurred once. The V and J genes are TRBV4-1 and TRBJ2-1, with TRBD2 matching 9 bases. The CDR3 covers 17 residues. J gave up 4 bases and V 0 bases, and 7 bases lay outside the gene matches. CDR1 is MGHRA, CDR2 YSYEKL, per germline. The CDR3 DNA sequence: TGCGCCAGCAGCCAAGATCCTCTGACTAGCGGTTACAATGAGCAGTTCTTC. Translation gives CASSQDPLTSGYNEQFF.

V is TRBV7-2 and J is TRBJ2-2; 14 bases are a match to TRBD2. The V segment lost 0 bases and the J segment 4 bases; nucleotides outside the gene matches: 13. Germline V gives CDR1 SGHTA, CDR2 FQGNSA. The CDR3 is 21 residues long. CDR3 loop: CASSLAAPGTSGSFRTGELFF. The CDR3 DNA is TGTGCCAGCAGCTTAGCCGCCCCCGGGACTAGCGGGAGTTTCCGCACCGGGGAGCTGTTTTTT.

The gene calls are TRBV7-6 and TRBJ2-7; possibly TRBD1 for D (6 bases). V was shortened by 4 bases and J by 3 bases, with 28 bases between the two germline ends. Looked up from germline, CDR1 is SGHVS and CDR2 is FNYEAQ. This CDR3 has 19 residues. The CDR3 region is CASSSGPAPKQGNVYEQYF. CDR3 nucleotides: TGTGCCAGCAGCTCCGGGCCCGCGCCAAAACAGGGAAACGTCTACGAGCAGTACTTC. The full variable domain, its missing parts supplied by reference TRBV7-6 and TRBJ2-7, is GAGVSQSPRYKVTKRGQDVALRCDPISGHVSLYWYRQALGQGPEFLTYFNYEAQQDKSGLPNDRFSAERPEGSISTLTIQRTEQRDSAMYRCASSSGPAPKQGNVYEQYFGPGTRLTVT.

Regarding this clone: Germline is not matched at one junction end, which may reflect a read error. J is TRBJ2-2 and V is TRBV5-6; TRBD1 matches 10 bases. The CDR3 extends over 13 amino acids. The germline V gene has CDR1 SGHDT and CDR2 YYEEEE. In DNA, the CDR3 is TGTGCCAGCAGCTTGGCCGGGACAGGGGACCTGTTTTTT. Protein: CASSLAGTGDLFF.

V is TRBV30 and J is TRBJ1-1; tentatively, D is TRBD1 (6 bases). The V and J ends lost 8 bases and 0 bases respectively, with 22 bases between them. Germline CDR1 is GTSNPN and CDR2 is SVGIG (reference sequence). The CDR3 runs 16 residues. CDR3 nucleotides: TGTGCCGGAACCCGGGGGGCTCGGTGGGTGAACACTGAAGCTTTCTTT. Translating gives CAGTRGARWVNTEAFF. Looking up the rest from reference TRBV30 and TRBJ1-1 gives the full variable domain: SQTIHQWPATLVQPVGSPLSLECTVEGTSNPNLYWYRQAAGRGLQLLFYSVGIGQISSEVPQNLSASRPQDRQFILSSKKLLLSDSGFYLCAGTRGARWVNTEAFFGQGTRLTVV.

The V and J genes are TRBV15 and TRBJ2-3; 8 bases agree with TRBD2. This CDR3 has 15 amino acids. J was trimmed by 4 bases and V by 0 bases; bases with no gene match: 3. The germline V gene encodes CDR1 LNHNV and CDR2 YYDKDF (reference sequence). The CDR3 reads CATSREAGAADTQYF. CDR3 nucleotide sequence: TGTGCCACCAGCAGAGAAGCGGGAGCGGCAGATACGCAGTATTTT.

The chain has TRBV29-1 and TRBJ2-2, with 10 bases lining up with TRBD1. V was clipped by 0 bases and J by 0 bases; unmatched bases: 7. This CDR3 comprises 18 residues. The V gene's germline CDR1 is SQVTM and CDR2 ANQGSEA. The CDR3: CSVEERGQGTTNTGELFF. Here the CDR3 DNA reads TGCAGCGTTGAAGAAAGGGGACAGGGGACTACGAACACCGGGGAGCTGTTTTTT.

This chain connects TRBV19 to TRBJ1-4; 9 nucleotides match TRBD1. Per germline, CDR1 LNHDA and CDR2 SQIVND (reference sequence). With 7 bases clipped from V and 7 bases from J, the junction kept 13 bases outside the gene matches. CDR3 size: 16 residues. The CDR3 sequence is CASIPSGGQGTEKLFF. The CDR3 nucleotides read TGTGCCAGTATCCCGTCCGGCGGACAGGGGACTGAAAAACTGTTTTTT.

This clone was detected once. The rearrangement links TRBV6-1 to TRBJ2-1, with 7 bases that match TRBD2. Germline V gene lookup returns CDR1 MNHNS and CDR2 SASEGT. This CDR3 has 16 amino acids. V was clipped by 4 bases and J by 8 bases; unmatched bases: 14. The DNA for the CDR3 is TGTGCCAGCAGTGGCCCCGGGAGCGGGGCCTCCTATGAGCAGTTCTTC. The encoded protein is CASSGPGSGASYEQFF.